This T cell receptor (beta chain) was recovered during a study of T-cell reconstitution after alpha-beta-depleted transplantation in children. This clonotype turned up a few times. The target antigen is unknown. Researchers prepared the TCRbeta library using unique molecular identifiers, the study reports. TCRdb recomputed calls from the PCR reads with MiXCR, one row per CDR3 protein. This table has nearly 350,000 distinct CDR3 sequences, around 15% appearing once. The CDR3 totals 15 residues. Germline V gene lookup returns CDR1 ENHRY and CDR2 SYGVKD. V shed 4 bases, J shed 2 bases, and the junction held 8 bases outside the gene matches. Study results and limitations: Expanded graft clones, several hundred of them, were reportedly the source of alpha-beta T cells about two months after transplant. After one year, T-cell counts and TCRbeta diversity mostly came from new T cells. From surviving recipient T cells and thymic progenitors came the high day-60 TCRbeta diversity observed in some patients.

This sample comprised PBMCs, mostly from graft donor cells, obtained 360 days after TCRalphabeta/CD19-depleted stem cell transplant. The chain links TRBV10-3 to TRBJ2-7; 7 bases align to TRBD2. The sequence was collected from a male patient between 2 and 9 years old who had a stem cell transplant for acute lymphoblastic leukemia, so the T cells may come from the graft donor. CDR3 protein: CAISALSGPPYEQYF. The CDR3, as DNA: TGTGCCATCAGTGCCCTTAGCGGGCCACCCTACGAGCAGTACTTC.